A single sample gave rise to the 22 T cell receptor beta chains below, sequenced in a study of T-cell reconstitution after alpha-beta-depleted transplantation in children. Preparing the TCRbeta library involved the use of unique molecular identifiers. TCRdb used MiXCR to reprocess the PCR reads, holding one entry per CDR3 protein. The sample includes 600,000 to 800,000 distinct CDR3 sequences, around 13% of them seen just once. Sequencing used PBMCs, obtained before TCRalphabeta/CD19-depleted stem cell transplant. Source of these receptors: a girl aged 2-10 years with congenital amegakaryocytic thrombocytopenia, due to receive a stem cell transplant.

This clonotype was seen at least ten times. Written as DNA, the CDR3 is TGCAGCGTTGCAGCTGGGCACGGCGGGGAGCTGTTTTTT. This codes for CSVAAGHGGELFF. V gene TRBV29-1 combines with J gene TRBJ2-2; D is uncertain. The CDR3 loop spans 13 amino acids. V lost 4 bases, J lost 7 bases, and 13 bases lay in between. Germline V gene data show CDR1 as SQVTM and CDR2 as ANQGSEA.

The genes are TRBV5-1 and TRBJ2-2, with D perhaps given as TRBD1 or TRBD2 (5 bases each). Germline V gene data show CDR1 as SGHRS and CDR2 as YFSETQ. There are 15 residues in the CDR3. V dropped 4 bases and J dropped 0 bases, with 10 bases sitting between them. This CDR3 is CASSPGAPNTGELFF. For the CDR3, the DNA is TGCGCCAGCAGCCCCGGGGCCCCGAACACCGGGGAGCTGTTTTTT.

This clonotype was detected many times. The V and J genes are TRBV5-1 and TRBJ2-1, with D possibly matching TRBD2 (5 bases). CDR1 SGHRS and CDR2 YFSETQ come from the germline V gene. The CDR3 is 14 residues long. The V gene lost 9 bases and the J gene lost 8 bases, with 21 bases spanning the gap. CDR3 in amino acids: CATWTGLGFDEQFF. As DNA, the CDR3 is TGCGCCACCTGGACGGGATTGGGATTCGATGAGCAGTTCTTC.

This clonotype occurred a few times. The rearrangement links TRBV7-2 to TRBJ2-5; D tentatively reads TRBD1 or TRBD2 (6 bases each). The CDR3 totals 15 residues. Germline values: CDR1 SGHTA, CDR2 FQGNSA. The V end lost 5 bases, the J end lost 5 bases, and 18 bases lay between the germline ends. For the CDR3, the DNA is TGTGCCAGCAGCCCTCAAGAGAGGGGGGTCGAGACCCAGTACTTC. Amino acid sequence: CASSPQERGVETQYF.

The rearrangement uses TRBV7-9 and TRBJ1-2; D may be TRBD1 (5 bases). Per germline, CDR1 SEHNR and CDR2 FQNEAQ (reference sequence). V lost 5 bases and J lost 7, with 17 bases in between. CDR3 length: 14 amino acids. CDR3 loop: CASSVGPGEVGYTF. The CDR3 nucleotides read TGTGCCAGCAGCGTGGGACCGGGAGAGGTTGGCTACACCTTC.

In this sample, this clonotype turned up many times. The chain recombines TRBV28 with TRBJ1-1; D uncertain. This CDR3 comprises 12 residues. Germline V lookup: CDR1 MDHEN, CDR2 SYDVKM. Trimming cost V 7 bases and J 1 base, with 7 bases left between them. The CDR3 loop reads CASNPRNTEAFF. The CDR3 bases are TGTGCCAGCAACCCCCGGAACACTGAAGCTTTCTTT.

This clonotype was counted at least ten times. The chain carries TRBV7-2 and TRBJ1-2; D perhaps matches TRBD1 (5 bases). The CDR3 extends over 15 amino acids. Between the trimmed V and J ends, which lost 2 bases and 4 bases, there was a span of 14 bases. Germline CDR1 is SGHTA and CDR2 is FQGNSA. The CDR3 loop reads CASSLFMQGSYGYTF. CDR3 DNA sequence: TGTGCCAGCAGCTTATTTATGCAGGGCTCCTATGGCTACACCTTC. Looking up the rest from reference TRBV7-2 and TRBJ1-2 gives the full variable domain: GAGVSQSPSNKVTEKGKDVELRCDPISGHTALYWYRQSLGQGLEFLIYFQGNSAPDKSGLPSDRFSAERTGGSVSTLTIQRTQQEDSAVYLCASSLFMQGSYGYTFGSGTRLTVV.

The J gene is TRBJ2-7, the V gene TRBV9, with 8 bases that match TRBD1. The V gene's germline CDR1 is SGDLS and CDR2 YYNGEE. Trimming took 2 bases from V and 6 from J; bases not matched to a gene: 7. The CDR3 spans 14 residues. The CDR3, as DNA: TGTGCCAGCAGCGTTCAACAGGGGGATACCGAGCAGTACTTC. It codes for CASSVQQGDTEQYF.

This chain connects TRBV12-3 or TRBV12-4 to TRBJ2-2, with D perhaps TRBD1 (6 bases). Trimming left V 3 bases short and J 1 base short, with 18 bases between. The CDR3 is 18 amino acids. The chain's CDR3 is CASSFYAGTGKNTGELFF. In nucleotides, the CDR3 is TGTGCCAGCAGTTTTTACGCTGGAACAGGGAAGAACACCGGGGAGCTGTTTTTT.

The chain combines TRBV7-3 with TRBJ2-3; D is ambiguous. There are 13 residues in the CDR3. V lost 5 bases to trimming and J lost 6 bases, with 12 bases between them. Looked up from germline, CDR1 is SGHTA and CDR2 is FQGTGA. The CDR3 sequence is CASSPTHMDTQYF. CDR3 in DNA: TGTGCCAGCAGCCCCACCCATATGGATACGCAGTATTTT.

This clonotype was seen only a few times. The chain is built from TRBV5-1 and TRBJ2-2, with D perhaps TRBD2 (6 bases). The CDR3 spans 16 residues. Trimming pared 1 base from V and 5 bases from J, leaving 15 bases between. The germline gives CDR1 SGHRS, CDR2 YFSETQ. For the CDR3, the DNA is TGCGCCAGCAGCTTGTCAGTACCGGGAGTGACCGGGGAGCTGTTTTTT. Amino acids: CASSLSVPGVTGELFF.

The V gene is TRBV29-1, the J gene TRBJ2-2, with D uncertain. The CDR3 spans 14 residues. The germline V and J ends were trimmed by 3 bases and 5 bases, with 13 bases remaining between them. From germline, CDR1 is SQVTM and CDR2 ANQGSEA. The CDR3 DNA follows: TGCAGCGTTGACTCCGGCGTTGGGACCGGGGAGCTGTTTTTT. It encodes CSVDSGVGTGELFF.

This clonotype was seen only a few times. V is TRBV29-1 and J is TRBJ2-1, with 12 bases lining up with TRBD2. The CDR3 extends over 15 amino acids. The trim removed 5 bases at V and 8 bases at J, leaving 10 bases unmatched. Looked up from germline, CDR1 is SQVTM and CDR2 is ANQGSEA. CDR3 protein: CSVPPLAGGRDEQFF. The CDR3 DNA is TGCAGCGTTCCCCCGCTAGCGGGAGGGCGCGATGAGCAGTTCTTC.

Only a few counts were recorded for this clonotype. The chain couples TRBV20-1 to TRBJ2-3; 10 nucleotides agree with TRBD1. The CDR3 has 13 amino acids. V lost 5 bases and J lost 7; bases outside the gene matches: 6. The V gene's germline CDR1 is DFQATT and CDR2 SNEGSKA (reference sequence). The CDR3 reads CSAGGTGAYTQYF. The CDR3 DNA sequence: TGCAGTGCTGGGGGGACAGGGGCATATACGCAGTATTTT.

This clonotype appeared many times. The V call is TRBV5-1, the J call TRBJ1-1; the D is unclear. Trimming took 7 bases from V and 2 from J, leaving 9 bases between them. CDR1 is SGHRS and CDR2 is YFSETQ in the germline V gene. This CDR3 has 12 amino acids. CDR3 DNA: TGCGCCAGCGGGGATTACAACACTGAAGCTTTCTTT. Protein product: CASGDYNTEAFF.

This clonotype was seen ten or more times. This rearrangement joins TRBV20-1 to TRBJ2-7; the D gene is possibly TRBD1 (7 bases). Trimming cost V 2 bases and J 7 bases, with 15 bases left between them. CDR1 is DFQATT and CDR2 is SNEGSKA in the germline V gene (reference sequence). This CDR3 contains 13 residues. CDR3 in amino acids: CSARRGTVWEQYF. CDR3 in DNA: TGCAGTGCTAGACGGGGGACAGTTTGGGAGCAGTACTTC.

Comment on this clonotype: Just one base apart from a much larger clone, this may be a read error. CDR3 DNA: TGCAGTGCTAGAGATTTAGTGAGACAGTCCTACAAGGAGCAGTTCTTC. The encoded protein is CSARDLVRQSYKEQFF. The V gene is TRBV20-1, the J gene TRBJ2-1; TRBD1 might be the D (5 bases). CDR3 length: 16 residues. Germline CDR1 reads DFQATT; CDR2 reads SNEGSKA (reference sequence).

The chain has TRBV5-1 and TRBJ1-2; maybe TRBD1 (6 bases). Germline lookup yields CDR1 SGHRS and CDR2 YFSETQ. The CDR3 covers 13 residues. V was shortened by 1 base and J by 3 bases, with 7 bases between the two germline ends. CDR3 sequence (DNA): TGCGCCAGCAGCTTGCCAGGGGACTATGGCTACACCTTC. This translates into CASSLPGDYGYTF.

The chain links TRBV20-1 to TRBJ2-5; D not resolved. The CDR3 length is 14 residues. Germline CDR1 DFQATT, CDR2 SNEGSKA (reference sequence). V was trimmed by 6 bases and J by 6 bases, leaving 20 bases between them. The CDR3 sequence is CSARGQAMRQTQYF. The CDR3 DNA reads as TGCAGTGCCCGAGGCCAAGCCATGAGACAGACCCAGTACTTC.

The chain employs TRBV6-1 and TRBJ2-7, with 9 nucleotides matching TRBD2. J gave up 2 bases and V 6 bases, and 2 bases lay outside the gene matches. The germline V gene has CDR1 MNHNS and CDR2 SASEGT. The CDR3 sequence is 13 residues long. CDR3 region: CASSASGTYEQYF. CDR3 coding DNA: TGTGCCAGCAGCGCTAGCGGGACCTACGAGCAGTACTTC.

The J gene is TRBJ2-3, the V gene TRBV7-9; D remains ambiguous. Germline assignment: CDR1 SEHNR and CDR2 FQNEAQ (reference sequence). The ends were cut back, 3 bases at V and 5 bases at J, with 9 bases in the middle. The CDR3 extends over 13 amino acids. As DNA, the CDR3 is TGTGCCAGCAGCTTGACGGACCGAGATACGCAGTATTTT. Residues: CASSLTDRDTQYF.

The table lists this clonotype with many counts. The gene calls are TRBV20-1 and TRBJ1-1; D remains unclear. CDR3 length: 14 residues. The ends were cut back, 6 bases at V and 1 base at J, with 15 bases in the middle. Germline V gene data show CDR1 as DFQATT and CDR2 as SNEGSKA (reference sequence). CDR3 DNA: TGCAGTGCCACGGGTACCCTGGCGAACACTGAAGCTTTCTTT. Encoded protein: CSATGTLANTEAFF.